One sample yielded the 27 T cell receptor beta chains listed below, sequenced in a study of blood T cell repertoires in COVID-19. Repertoires were generated with immunoSEQ multiplex PCR, while TCRdb's copy carries only in-frame clones and drops some. The table includes 50,000 to 75,000 clones, roughly 86% detected once. What was sequenced was peripheral blood. All receptors come from a man aged 55 to 70 with acute or convalescent COVID-19.

Here the CDR3 reads CASSLDQGAFEQYF. DNA for the CDR3: TGCGCCAGCAGCTTGGATCAGGGGGCTTTTGAGCAGTACTTC. The genes are TRBV5-1 and TRBJ2-7, with 8 positions matching TRBD1. V was clipped by 0 bases and J by 7 bases; unmatched bases: 6. This CDR3 has 14 amino acids. Germline lookup yields CDR1 SGHRS and CDR2 YFSETQ.

The chain joins TRBV5-4 to TRBJ2-1; 10 bases line up with TRBD2. Germline CDR1 reads SGHNT; CDR2 reads YYREEE (reference sequence). The CDR3 is 14 residues long. Unmatched junction bases numbered 6, after V lost 5 bases and J lost 7 bases. CDR3 region: CASRERGGANEQFF. The DNA of the CDR3 is TGTGCCAGCAGAGAGCGGGGGGGCGCGAATGAGCAGTTCTTC.

V is TRBV21-1 and J is TRBJ2-6; the table's D call, TRBD2, was not checked against the DNA. TRBV21-1 is tagged as a pseudogene. The CDR3 length is 15 residues. CDR3 coding DNA: TGTGCCAGCATCCCCGGGGGGTCCGGGGCCAACGTCCTGACTTTC. Its protein is CASIPGGSGANVLTF.

The chain has TRBV5-1 and TRBJ1-4; TRBD1 matches 7 bases. After removal of 1 base from V and 4 bases from J, the junction contained 7 bases not matched to a gene. The CDR3 length is 16 residues. CDR1 is SGHRS, CDR2 YFSETQ, per germline. CDR3 amino acids: CASSLTQDRFNEKLFF. As DNA, the CDR3 is TGCGCCAGCAGCTTGACCCAGGACAGGTTTAATGAAAAACTGTTTTTT.

The chain has TRBV6-6 and TRBJ1-1; a weak D match, TRBD1 (5 bases). Trimming removed 6 bases from V and 4 bases from J, with 15 bases in between. Germline-derived CDR1 and CDR2 are MNHNY and SVGAGI (reference sequence). The CDR3 covers 14 residues. The DNA for the CDR3 is TGTGCCAGCAGCACCCAGGGCCAGGGCACTGAAGCTTTCTTT. This sequence encodes CASSTQGQGTEAFF.

This chain links TRBV7-8 with TRBJ1-2, with 8 positions matching TRBD1. The CDR3 runs to 15 residues. Germline CDR1 reads SGHVS; CDR2 reads FQNEAQ. Trimming removed 5 bases from V and 3 bases from J; junction bases left unmatched: 8. For the CDR3, the DNA is TGTGCCAGCAGCATAATGGACAGGGAAGACTATGGCTACACCTTC. Translating gives CASSIMDREDYGYTF.

The chain recombines TRBV19 with TRBJ2-5, with 7 nucleotides matching TRBD1. Germline CDR1 reads LNHDA; CDR2 reads SQIVND (reference sequence). With 8 bases clipped from V and 3 bases from J, the junction kept 3 bases outside the gene matches. This CDR3 is built from 12 residues. The CDR3 DNA is TGTGCCAGTGCCGGGACAGAAGAGACCCAGTACTTC. This codes for CASAGTEETQYF. The variable domain in full, with the rest retrieved from reference TRBV19 and TRBJ2-5, is DGGITQSPKYLFRKEGQNVTLSCEQNLNHDAMYWYRQDPGQGLRLIYYSQIVNDFQKGDIAEGYSVSREKKESFPLTVTSAQKNPTAFYLCASAGTEETQYFGPGTRLLVL.

The chain links TRBV5-4 to TRBJ2-2, with 11 positions matching TRBD2. The germline V gene has CDR1 SGHNT and CDR2 YYREEE (reference sequence). J lost 4 bases, V lost 4 bases, and 6 bases had no gene match. This CDR3 spans 16 amino acids. The DNA for the CDR3 is TGTGCCAGCAGCCCGTCACTAGCGGGGGCCACCGGGGAGCTGTTTTTT. Protein sequence: CASSPSLAGATGELFF.

The chain joins TRBV25-1 to TRBJ1-2, with 11 bases lining up with TRBD1. V gave up 1 base and J gave up 8 bases; unmatched junction bases: 9. This CDR3 spans 16 amino acids. Germline V gene lookup returns CDR1 MGHDK and CDR2 SYGVNS. The CDR3 loop is CASSEFGAGTGGGYTF. The CDR3 nucleotides are TGTGCCAGCAGTGAATTCGGGGCCGGGACAGGGGGAGGCTACACCTTC.

The chain is built from TRBV12-5 and TRBJ2-2; 11 bases are shared with TRBD1. Germline lookup yields CDR1 LGHNT and CDR2 FRNRAP. V shed 4 bases and J 14 bases; nucleotides not matched to a gene: 9. This CDR3 region has 14 residues. This CDR3 is CASGSFPGTGGLFF. In DNA form, the CDR3 reads TGTGCTAGTGGTTCGTTTCCCGGGACAGGGGGACTGTTTTTT.

The chain has TRBV4-1 and TRBJ1-5, with 8 positions matching TRBD1. V lost 0 bases and J lost 0; bases outside the gene matches: 10. This CDR3 has 19 residues. Germline lookup yields CDR1 MGHRA and CDR2 YSYEKL. The CDR3 is CASSQDGQGRSPSNQPQHF. Written as DNA, the CDR3 is TGCGCCAGCAGCCAAGATGGACAGGGTCGGTCTCCTAGCAATCAGCCCCAGCATTTT.

The chain has TRBV6-6 and TRBJ1-1; 7 positions agree with TRBD1. The CDR3 totals 14 residues. The V gene end was trimmed by 6 bases and the J gene end by 1 base; junction bases not matched to a gene: 5. CDR1 is MNHNY and CDR2 is SVGAGI in the germline V gene (reference sequence). The CDR3 DNA follows: TGTGCCAGCAGCTCGGACAGGTCGAACACTGAAGCTTTCTTT. Translation: CASSSDRSNTEAFF.

The V and J genes are TRBV20-1 and TRBJ2-6; 7 bases align to TRBD1. This CDR3 region has 11 residues. Germline CDR1 is DFQATT and CDR2 is SNEGSKA (reference sequence). The J segment lost 11 bases and the V segment lost 5 bases, leaving 3 bases of the junction unmatched. The CDR3 sequence: CSAYDRDVLTF. The CDR3 region has the DNA TGCAGTGCTTACGACAGGGACGTCCTGACTTTC.

This clone appeared once. The chain carries TRBV10-2 and TRBJ1-1; 11 positions match TRBD1. Per the germline V gene, CDR1 is WSHSY and CDR2 is SAAADI. The CDR3 is made up of 16 amino acids. The trim removed 7 bases at V and 3 bases at J, leaving 10 bases unmatched. CDR3 nucleotides: TGCGCCAGCACCGAAACTGGACAGGGGGCCCACACTGAAGCTTTCTTT. This gives the protein CASTETGQGAHTEAFF.

The chain joins TRBV5-8 to TRBJ1-2, with a tentative D call TRBD1 (5 bases). The V and J ends lost 2 bases and 8 bases respectively, with 13 bases between them. CDR1 and CDR2 from the germline V gene are SGHTS and YDEGEE. This CDR3 contains 13 residues. For the CDR3, the DNA is TGTGCCAGCAGCTTTGACAGACGGGTGGGCTACACCTTC. Encoded protein: CASSFDRRVGYTF.

The V call is TRBV12-3 or TRBV12-4, the J call TRBJ1-5; 8 positions match TRBD1. The CDR3 contains 13 residues. V was pared by 5 bases and J by 6 bases, with 3 bases of the junction left unmatched. CDR3 amino acids: CASSPGGFQPQHF. The CDR3 nucleotides are TGTGCCAGCAGTCCAGGGGGCTTTCAGCCCCAGCATTTT.

This chain links TRBV6-5 with TRBJ2-4, with 8 bases identical to TRBD1. The CDR3 loop spans 14 amino acids. The germline V gene encodes CDR1 MNHEY and CDR2 SVGAGI. The V gene end was trimmed by 7 bases and the J gene end by 8 bases; junction bases not matched to a gene: 10. The CDR3 DNA is TGTGCCAGCACCTCTACAGGGGGTACTCACATTCAGTACTTC. Translated: CASTSTGGTHIQYF.

V usage is TRBV11-2 and J usage is TRBJ1-6, with TRBD1 as a possible D gene (5 bases). V lost 4 bases and J lost 0, with 19 bases in between. This CDR3 is 19 amino acids long. Germline V lookup: CDR1 SGHAT, CDR2 FQNNGV. In DNA, the CDR3 is TGTGCCAGCAGCTCTAGCGGGGGAAGGGCAGGCTCCTATAATTCACCCCTCCACTTT. This translates into CASSSSGGRAGSYNSPLHF.

The chain recombines TRBV6-6 with TRBJ2-7; 7 positions agree with TRBD2. This CDR3 region has 16 residues. The junction had 13 bases not matched to a gene; V was cut back by 5 bases and J by 3 bases. Germline assignment: CDR1 MNHNY and CDR2 SVGAGI (reference sequence). The CDR3, as DNA: TGTGCCAGCAGTCTCATTGGGACTACTGCTCGCTACGAGCAGTACTTC. Translation: CASSLIGTTARYEQYF.

The chain has TRBV7-8 and TRBJ2-1; D is uncertain. CDR3 length: 14 amino acids. Per germline, CDR1 SGHVS and CDR2 FQNEAQ. Trimming left V 0 bases short and J 5 bases short, with 8 bases between. CDR3 in DNA: TGTGCCAGCAGCTTAGCTCGAGGAAACAATGAGCAGTTCTTC. It codes for CASSLARGNNEQFF.

The J gene is TRBJ1-2, the V gene TRBV2, with D possibly matching TRBD1 (6 bases). CDR1 and CDR2 (germline): SNHLY, FYNNEI. Trimming removed 7 bases from V and 6 bases from J, with 15 bases in between. The CDR3 loop spans 13 amino acids. Written as DNA, the CDR3 is TGTGCCAGCACCTACACAGGGCTCGATGGCTACACCTTC. It is translated as CASTYTGLDGYTF.

CDR3 loop: CASSQEMSVPRGYTF. The CDR3 bases are TGTGCCAGCAGCCAAGAAATGTCGGTCCCGCGGGGCTACACCTTC. J is TRBJ1-2 and V is TRBV3-1 (or the pseudogene TRBV3-2), with unresolved D. Trimming took 0 bases from V and 8 from J, leaving 16 bases between them. This CDR3 has 15 residues. Germline V gene sequence: CDR1 LGHDT, CDR2 YNNKEL (reference sequence).

This clone came up once. This sequence joins TRBV6-6 and TRBJ1-1; D gene unclear. The germline V and J ends were trimmed by 2 bases and 6 bases, with 4 bases remaining between them. This CDR3 region has 11 residues. The germline CDR1 and CDR2 sequences are MNHNY and SVGAGI (reference sequence). The CDR3 protein is CASSYRAEAFF. Here the CDR3 DNA reads TGTGCCAGCAGTTACCGGGCTGAAGCTTTCTTT.

The chain uses TRBV10-2 and TRBJ1-1, with D perhaps TRBD1 (5 bases). There are 13 residues in the CDR3. V lost 6 bases, J lost 3 bases, and 11 bases lay in between. Germline loops: CDR1 WSHSY, CDR2 SAAADI. CDR3 nucleotide sequence: TGCGCCAGCAGGGCGGGGCAAGACACTGAAGCTTTCTTT. Its translation: CASRAGQDTEAFF.

V and J are TRBV27 and TRBJ1-2; TRBD1 might be the D (5 bases). Germline assignment: CDR1 MNHEY and CDR2 SMNVEV (reference sequence). Between the trimmed V and J ends, which lost 7 bases and 5 bases, there was a span of 20 bases. The CDR3 is made up of 15 amino acids. Here the CDR3 reads CASTGKPGEEYGYTF. CDR3 DNA sequence: TGTGCCAGCACTGGGAAACCGGGGGAGGAATATGGCTACACCTTC.

The chain uses TRBV5-6 and TRBJ1-5; 7 nucleotides agree with TRBD1. Germline CDR1 reads SGHDT; CDR2 reads YYEEEE. J lost 8 bases, V lost 4 bases, and 9 bases had no gene match. The CDR3 runs to 14 residues. CDR3 in DNA: TGTGCCAGCAGCGGCAGACAGGGACGTGAGCCCCAGCATTTT. This encodes CASSGRQGREPQHF.

The chain couples TRBV3-1 (or the pseudogene TRBV3-2) to TRBJ1-1, with TRBD1 matching 7 bases. J gave up 8 bases and V 1 base, and 4 bases lay outside the gene matches. This CDR3 region has 13 residues. Germline V gene lookup returns CDR1 LGHDT and CDR2 YNNKEL (reference sequence). The CDR3 nucleotides are TGTGCCAGCAGCCAAGTTTCAGGGGGAGAAGCTTTCTTT. Its translation is CASSQVSGGEAFF.